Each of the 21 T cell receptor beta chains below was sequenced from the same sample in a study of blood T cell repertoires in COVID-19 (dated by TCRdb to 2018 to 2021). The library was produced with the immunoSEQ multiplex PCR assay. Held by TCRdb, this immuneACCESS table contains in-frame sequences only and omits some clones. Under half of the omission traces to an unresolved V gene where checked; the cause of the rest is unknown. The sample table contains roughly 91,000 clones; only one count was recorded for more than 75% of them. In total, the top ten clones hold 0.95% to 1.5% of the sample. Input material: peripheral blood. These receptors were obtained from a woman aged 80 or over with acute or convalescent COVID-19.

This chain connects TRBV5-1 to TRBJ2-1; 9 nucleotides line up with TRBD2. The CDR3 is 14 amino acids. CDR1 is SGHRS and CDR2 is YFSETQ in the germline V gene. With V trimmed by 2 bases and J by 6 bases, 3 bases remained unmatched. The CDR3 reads CASSFQREANEQFF. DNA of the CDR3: TGCGCCAGCAGCTTCCAGCGGGAGGCCAATGAGCAGTTCTTC.

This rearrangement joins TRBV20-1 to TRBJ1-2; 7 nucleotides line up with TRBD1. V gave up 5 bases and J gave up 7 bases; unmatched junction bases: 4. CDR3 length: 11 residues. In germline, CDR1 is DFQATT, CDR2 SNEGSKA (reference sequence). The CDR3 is CSASDRVGYTF. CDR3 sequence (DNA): TGCAGTGCTTCTGACAGGGTTGGCTACACCTTC.

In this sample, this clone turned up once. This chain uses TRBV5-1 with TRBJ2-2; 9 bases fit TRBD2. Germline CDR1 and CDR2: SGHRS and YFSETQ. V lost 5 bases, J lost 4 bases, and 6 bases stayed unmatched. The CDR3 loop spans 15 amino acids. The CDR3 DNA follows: TGCGCCAGCAGTGCGGCGGGAGGGCCCACCGGGGAGCTGTTTTTT. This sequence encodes CASSAAGGPTGELFF.

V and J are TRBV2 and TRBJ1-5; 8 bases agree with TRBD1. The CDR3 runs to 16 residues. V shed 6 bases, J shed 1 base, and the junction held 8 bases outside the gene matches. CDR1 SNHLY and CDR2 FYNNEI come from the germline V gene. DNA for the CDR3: TGTGCCAGCAGGGTACAGGGGGTACTAAGCAATCAGCCCCAGCATTTT. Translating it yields CASRVQGVLSNQPQHF.

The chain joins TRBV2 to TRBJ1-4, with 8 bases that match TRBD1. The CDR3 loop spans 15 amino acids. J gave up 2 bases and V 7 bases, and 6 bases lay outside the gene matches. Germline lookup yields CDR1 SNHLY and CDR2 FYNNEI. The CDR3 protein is CASMERTGTNEKLFF. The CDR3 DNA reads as TGTGCCAGCATGGAACGGACAGGGACTAATGAAAAACTGTTTTTT.

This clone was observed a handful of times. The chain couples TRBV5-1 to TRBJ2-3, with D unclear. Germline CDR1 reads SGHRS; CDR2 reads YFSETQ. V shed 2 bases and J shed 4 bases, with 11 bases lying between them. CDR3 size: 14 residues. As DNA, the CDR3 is TGCGCCAGCAGCTTTACAGCAGCCTCAGATACGCAGTATTTT. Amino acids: CASSFTAASDTQYF.

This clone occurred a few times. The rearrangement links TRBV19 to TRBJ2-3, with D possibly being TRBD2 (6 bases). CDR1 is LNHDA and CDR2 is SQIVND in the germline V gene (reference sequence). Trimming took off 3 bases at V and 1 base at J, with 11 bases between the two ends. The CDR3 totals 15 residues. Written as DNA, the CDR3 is TGTGCCAGTAGTATCGGAGTAGCGGGCACAGATACGCAGTATTTT. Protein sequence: CASSIGVAGTDTQYF.

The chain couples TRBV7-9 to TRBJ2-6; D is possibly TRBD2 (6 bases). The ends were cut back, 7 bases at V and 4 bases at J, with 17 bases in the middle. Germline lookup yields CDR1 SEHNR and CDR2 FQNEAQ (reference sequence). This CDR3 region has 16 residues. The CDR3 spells CASTPSGVDGANVLTF. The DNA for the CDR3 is TGTGCCAGCACCCCGTCGGGAGTCGACGGGGCCAACGTCCTGACTTTC.

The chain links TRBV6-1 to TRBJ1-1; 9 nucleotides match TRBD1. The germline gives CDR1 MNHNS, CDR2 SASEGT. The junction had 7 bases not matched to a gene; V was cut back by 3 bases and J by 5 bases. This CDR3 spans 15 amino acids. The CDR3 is CASSDPGTGSTEAFF. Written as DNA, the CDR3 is TGTGCCAGCAGTGACCCCGGGACAGGGTCGACTGAAGCTTTCTTT.

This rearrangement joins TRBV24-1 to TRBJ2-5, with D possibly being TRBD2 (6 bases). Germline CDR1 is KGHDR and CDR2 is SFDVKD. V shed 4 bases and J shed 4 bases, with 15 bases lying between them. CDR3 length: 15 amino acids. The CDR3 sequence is CATSDRGQGGETQYF. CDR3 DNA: TGTGCCACCAGTGACCGCGGGCAGGGAGGAGAGACCCAGTACTTC.

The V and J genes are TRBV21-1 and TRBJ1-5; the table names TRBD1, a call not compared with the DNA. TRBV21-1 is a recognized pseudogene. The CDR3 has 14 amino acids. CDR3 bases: TGTGCCAGCAGCGATACAGGGGGCAATCAGCCCCAGCATTTT. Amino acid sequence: CASSDTGGNQPQHF.

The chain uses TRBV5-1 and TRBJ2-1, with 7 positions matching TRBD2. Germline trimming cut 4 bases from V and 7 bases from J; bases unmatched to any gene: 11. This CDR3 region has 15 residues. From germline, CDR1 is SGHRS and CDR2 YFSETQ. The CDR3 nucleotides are TGCGCCAGCAGCCGCTTACGGGGGGACCTAAATGAGCAGTTCTTC. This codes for CASSRLRGDLNEQFF.

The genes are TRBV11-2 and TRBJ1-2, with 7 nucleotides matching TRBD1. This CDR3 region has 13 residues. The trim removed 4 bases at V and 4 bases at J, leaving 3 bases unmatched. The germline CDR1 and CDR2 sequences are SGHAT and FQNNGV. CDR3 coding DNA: TGTGCCAGCAGCTCAGAGGGGGCCTATGGCTACACCTTC. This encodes CASSSEGAYGYTF.

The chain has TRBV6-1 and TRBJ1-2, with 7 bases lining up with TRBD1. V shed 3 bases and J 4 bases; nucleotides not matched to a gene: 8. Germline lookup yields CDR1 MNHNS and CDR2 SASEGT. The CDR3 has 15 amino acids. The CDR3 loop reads CASSDLGQSFYGYTF. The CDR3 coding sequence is TGTGCCAGCAGTGATTTGGGACAGAGCTTCTATGGCTACACCTTC.

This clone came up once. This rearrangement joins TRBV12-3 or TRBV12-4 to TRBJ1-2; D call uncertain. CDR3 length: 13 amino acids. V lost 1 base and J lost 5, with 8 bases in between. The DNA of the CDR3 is TGTGCCAGCAGTTTAGACAGTCGGTATGGCTACACCTTC. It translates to CASSLDSRYGYTF.

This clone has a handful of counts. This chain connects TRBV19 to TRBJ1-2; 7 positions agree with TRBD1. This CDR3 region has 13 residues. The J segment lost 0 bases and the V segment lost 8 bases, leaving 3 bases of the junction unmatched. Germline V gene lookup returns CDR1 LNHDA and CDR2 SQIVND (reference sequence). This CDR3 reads CASGTVTNYGYTF. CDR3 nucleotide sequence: TGTGCCAGTGGGACAGTCACTAACTATGGCTACACCTTC.

CDR3 sequence: CASSPVAANGHEQYF. DNA of the CDR3: TGTGCCAGCTCACCGGTAGCGGCTAACGGCCACGAGCAGTACTTC. V is TRBV18 and J is TRBJ2-7, with a possible D match to TRBD2 (6 bases). Germline V lookup: CDR1 KGHSH, CDR2 LQKENI. V was clipped by 3 bases and J by 5 bases, with 17 bases between them. This CDR3 contains 15 residues. The full variable domain, its missing parts supplied by reference TRBV18 and TRBJ2-7, is NAGVMQNPRHLVRRRGQEARLRCSPMKGHSHVYWYRQLPEEGLKFMVYLQKENIIDESGMPKERFSAEFPKEGPSILRIQQVVRGDSAAYFCASSPVAANGHEQYFGPGTRLTVT.

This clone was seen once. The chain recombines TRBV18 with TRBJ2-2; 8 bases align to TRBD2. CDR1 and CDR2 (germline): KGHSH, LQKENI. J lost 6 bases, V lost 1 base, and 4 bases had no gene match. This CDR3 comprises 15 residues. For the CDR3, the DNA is TGTGCCAGCTCACCACGTGAAGCGGGAGCCGGGGAGCTGTTTTTT. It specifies CASSPREAGAGELFF.

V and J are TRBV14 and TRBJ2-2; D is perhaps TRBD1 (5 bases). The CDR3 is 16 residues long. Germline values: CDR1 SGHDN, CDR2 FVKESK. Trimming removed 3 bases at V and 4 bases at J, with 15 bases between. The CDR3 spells CASSHLKGQFTGELFF. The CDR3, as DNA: TGTGCCAGCAGCCACCTCAAGGGGCAGTTCACCGGGGAGCTGTTTTTT. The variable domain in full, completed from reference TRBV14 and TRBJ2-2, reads EAGVTQFPSHSVIEKGQTVTLRCDPISGHDNLYWYRRVMGKEIKFLLHFVKESKQDESGMPNNRFLAERTGGTYSTLKVQPAELEDSGVYFCASSHLKGQFTGELFFGEGSRLTVL.

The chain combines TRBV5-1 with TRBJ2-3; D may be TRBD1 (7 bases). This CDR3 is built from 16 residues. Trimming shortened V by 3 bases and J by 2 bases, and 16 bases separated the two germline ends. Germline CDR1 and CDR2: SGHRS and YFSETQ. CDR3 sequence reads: CASSSQGGLTTDTQYF. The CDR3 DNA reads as TGCGCCAGCAGCTCCCAGGGGGGTCTCACCACAGATACGCAGTATTTT. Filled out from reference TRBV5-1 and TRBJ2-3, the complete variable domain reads KAGVTQTPRYLIKTRGQQVTLSCSPISGHRSVSWYQQTPGQGLQFLFEYFSETQRNKGNFPGRFSGRQFSNSRSEMNVSTLELGDSALYLCASSSQGGLTTDTQYFGPGTRLTVL.

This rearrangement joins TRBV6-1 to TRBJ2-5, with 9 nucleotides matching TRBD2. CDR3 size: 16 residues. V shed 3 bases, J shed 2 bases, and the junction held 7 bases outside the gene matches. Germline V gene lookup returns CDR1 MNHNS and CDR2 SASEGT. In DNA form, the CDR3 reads TGTGCCAGCAGTGAGGGGCCGGGACTAGCACAAGAGACCCAGTACTTC. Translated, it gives CASSEGPGLAQETQYF.